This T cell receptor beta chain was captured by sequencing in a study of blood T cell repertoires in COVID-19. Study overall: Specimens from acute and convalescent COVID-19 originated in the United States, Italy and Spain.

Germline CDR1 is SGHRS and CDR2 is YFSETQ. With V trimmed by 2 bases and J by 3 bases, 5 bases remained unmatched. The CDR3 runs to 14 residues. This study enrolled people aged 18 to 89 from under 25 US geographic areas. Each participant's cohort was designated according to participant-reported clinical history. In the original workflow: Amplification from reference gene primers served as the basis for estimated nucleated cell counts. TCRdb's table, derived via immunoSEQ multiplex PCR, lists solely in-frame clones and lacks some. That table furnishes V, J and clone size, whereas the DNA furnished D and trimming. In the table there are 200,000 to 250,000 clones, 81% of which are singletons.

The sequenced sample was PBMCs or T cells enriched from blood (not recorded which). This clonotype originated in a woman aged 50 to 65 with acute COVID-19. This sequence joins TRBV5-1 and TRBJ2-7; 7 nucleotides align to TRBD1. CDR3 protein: CASSFGDRLYEQYF. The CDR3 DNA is TGCGCCAGCAGCTTTGGGGACAGACTCTACGAGCAGTACTTC.